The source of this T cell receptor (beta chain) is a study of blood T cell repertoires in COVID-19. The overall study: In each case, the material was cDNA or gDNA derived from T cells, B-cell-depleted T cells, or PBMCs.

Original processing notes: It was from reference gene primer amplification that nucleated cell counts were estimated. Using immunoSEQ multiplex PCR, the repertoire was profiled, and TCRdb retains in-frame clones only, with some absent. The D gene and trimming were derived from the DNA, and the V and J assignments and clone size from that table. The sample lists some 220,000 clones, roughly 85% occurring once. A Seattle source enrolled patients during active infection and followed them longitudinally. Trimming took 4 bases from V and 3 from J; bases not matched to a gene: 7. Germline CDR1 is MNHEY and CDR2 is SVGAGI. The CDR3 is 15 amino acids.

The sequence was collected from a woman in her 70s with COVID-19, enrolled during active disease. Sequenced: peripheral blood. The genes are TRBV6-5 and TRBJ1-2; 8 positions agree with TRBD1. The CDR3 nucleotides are TGTGCCAGCAGTTCATCCGGGACAGGAGACTATGGCTACACCTTC. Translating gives CASSSSGTGDYGYTF.